A single sample gave rise to the 30 T cell receptor beta chains below, sequenced in a study of blood T cell repertoires in COVID-19. Profiling relied on immunoSEQ multiplex PCR, and the TCRdb table lists in-frame clones only, not all of them. The sample has about 230,000 clones, 75% to 85% seen once; the top ten hold approximately 7%. The sequenced sample was peripheral blood. These receptors were taken from a woman between 50 and 59 years old with acute or convalescent COVID-19.

J is TRBJ2-3 and V is TRBV9, with TRBD2 matching 9 bases. Germline V gene data show CDR1 as SGDLS and CDR2 as YYNGEE. Trimming cost V 1 base and J 3 bases; bases outside gene matches: 6. The CDR3 is 16 amino acids. CDR3 bases: TGTGCCAGCAGCGTAACCGGGACTAGCAAAACAGATACGCAGTATTTT. Its protein product is CASSVTGTSKTDTQYF.

The rearrangement uses TRBV29-1 and TRBJ2-7; 9 positions agree with TRBD1. This CDR3 has 12 residues. With 7 bases clipped from V and 3 bases from J, the junction kept 4 bases outside the gene matches. Germline V gives CDR1 SQVTM, CDR2 ANQGSEA. Here the CDR3 reads CSAGTGYYEQYF. In DNA form, the CDR3 reads TGCAGCGCCGGGACAGGGTACTACGAGCAGTACTTC.

V gene TRBV19 combines with J gene TRBJ1-5; TRBD1 agrees at 9 bases. Germline CDR1 LNHDA, CDR2 SQIVND (reference sequence). V was pared by 5 bases and J by 6 bases, with 5 bases of the junction left unmatched. The CDR3 is 14 amino acids. CDR3 bases: TGTGCCAGTAGTGCTACAGGGGGCTCTCAGCCCCAGCATTTT. Amino acids: CASSATGGSQPQHF.

About this clone itself: Different DNA sequences within this sample yield the same CDR3. The chain links TRBV4-2 to TRBJ2-5; D gene unclear. The germline V and J ends were trimmed by 0 bases and 5 bases, with 4 bases remaining between them. Germline V lookup: CDR1 LGHNA, CDR2 YNFKEQ. This CDR3 is 12 amino acids long. The CDR3 region has the DNA TGTGCCAGCAGCCAAGATCGGGAGACCCAGTACTTC. Residues: CASSQDRETQYF.

The chain combines TRBV5-1 with TRBJ2-3, with a weak D call TRBD1 (5 bases). In germline, CDR1 is SGHRS, CDR2 YFSETQ. V lost 3 bases and J lost 3, with 14 bases in between. The CDR3 sequence is 15 residues long. CDR3 nucleotides: TGCGCCAGCAGCTCGGAAGTAAGACAGACAGATACGCAGTATTTT. It specifies CASSSEVRQTDTQYF. The variable domain in full, with the rest retrieved from reference TRBV5-1 and TRBJ2-3, is KAGVTQTPRYLIKTRGQQVTLSCSPISGHRSVSWYQQTPGQGLQFLFEYFSETQRNKGNFPGRFSGRQFSNSRSEMNVSTLELGDSALYLCASSSEVRQTDTQYFGPGTRLTVL.

The V gene is TRBV15, the J gene TRBJ1-2; the match to TRBD1 covers 8 bases. Germline V lookup: CDR1 LNHNV, CDR2 YYDKDF (reference sequence). This CDR3 has 18 amino acids. Losses at the gene ends were 2 bases for V and 1 base for J; bases not matched to a gene: 12. CDR3 DNA: TGTGCCACCAGCAGACGCTCGAACCACAGGGGGGGTAACTATGGCTACACCTTC. Translated: CATSRRSNHRGGNYGYTF.

This chain uses TRBV7-2 with TRBJ2-7; 14 bases fit TRBD2. CDR3 length: 15 amino acids. After removal of 4 bases from V and 5 bases from J, the junction contained 4 bases not matched to a gene. CDR1 is SGHTA and CDR2 is FQGNSA in the germline V gene. CDR3 in amino acids: CASSSGLAGDHEQYF. In DNA form, the CDR3 reads TGTGCCAGCAGCTCGGGACTAGCGGGAGATCACGAGCAGTACTTC.

This clone was observed a few times. V is TRBV11-3 and J is TRBJ2-5; 8 bases are a match to TRBD2. This CDR3 is built from 16 residues. J lost 0 bases, V lost 5 bases, and 8 bases had no gene match. Germline V CDR1 and CDR2: SGHNT, YENEEA. CDR3 bases: TGTGCCAGCAGCCGAAGAGCGGGGGAGTACCAAGAGACCCAGTACTTC. Its translation is CASSRRAGEYQETQYF.

V and J are TRBV4-2 and TRBJ1-2; tentative D call: TRBD1 (5 bases). Per the germline V gene, CDR1 is LGHNA and CDR2 is YNFKEQ. The germline V and J ends were trimmed by 7 bases and 3 bases, with 18 bases remaining between them. This CDR3 contains 15 residues. The CDR3 region is CASNREAGSDYGYTF. Here the CDR3 DNA reads TGTGCCAGCAACCGCGAGGCAGGGTCTGACTATGGCTACACCTTC.

This clone was recorded once. The rearrangement joins TRBV12-3 or TRBV12-4 to TRBJ2-1, with 7 bases fitting TRBD2. Trimming took 5 bases from V and 7 from J; bases not matched to a gene: 5. This CDR3 has 13 residues. The CDR3 sequence is CASSPVSGNEQFF. CDR3 in DNA: TGTGCCAGCAGTCCCGTTAGCGGGAATGAGCAGTTCTTC.

The chain carries TRBV28 and TRBJ2-6; D is perhaps TRBD2 (5 bases). Germline CDR1 is MDHEN and CDR2 is SYDVKM. CDR3 length: 15 residues. The V end was cut by 6 bases, the J end by 0 bases, with 9 bases between. The chain's CDR3 is CASRGSFSGANVLTF. DNA of the CDR3: TGTGCCAGCAGGGGGAGCTTCTCTGGGGCCAACGTCCTGACTTTC.

This clone was detected only once. V gene TRBV27 combines with J gene TRBJ2-7; unclear D gene. The CDR3 is 13 amino acids. The V gene's germline CDR1 is MNHEY and CDR2 SMNVEV (reference sequence). The V gene lost 6 bases and the J gene lost 0 bases, with 9 bases spanning the gap. CDR3 protein: CASRQSTSYEQYF. CDR3 nucleotides: TGTGCCAGCAGGCAATCTACCTCCTACGAGCAGTACTTC.

This clone is a singleton in its sample. This sequence joins TRBV5-6 and TRBJ1-6; no reliable D call. The CDR3 has 12 amino acids. V gave up 5 bases and J gave up 11 bases, with 11 bases separating them. Germline CDR1 SGHDT, CDR2 YYEEEE. The CDR3 DNA is TGTGCCAGCAGTCTACTTTTCCCACCCCTCCACTTT. As protein: CASSLLFPPLHF.

V is TRBV19 and J is TRBJ2-7; 7 bases are a match to TRBD1. The length of the CDR3 is 16 residues. J was trimmed by 3 bases and V by 4 bases; bases with no gene match: 12. Germline assignment: CDR1 LNHDA and CDR2 SQIVND (reference sequence). CDR3 residues: CASSTRTGRGVYEQYF. CDR3 nucleotides: TGTGCCAGTAGTACAAGGACAGGACGAGGGGTCTACGAGCAGTACTTC.

The chain couples TRBV4-1 to TRBJ1-2, with D tentatively TRBD1 (6 bases). CDR1 and CDR2 (germline): MGHRA, YSYEKL. V dropped 4 bases and J dropped 2 bases, with 20 bases sitting between them. The CDR3 extends over 17 amino acids. This CDR3 reads CASSPFYGRTDNYGYTF. The CDR3 nucleotides read TGCGCCAGCAGCCCATTCTATGGAAGGACAGACAACTATGGCTACACCTTC.

This clone was seen once. The gene calls are TRBV21-1 and TRBJ1-1; the D call TRBD1 from the table was never checked on the DNA. TRBV21-1 constitutes a pseudogene. The CDR3 has 16 amino acids. The CDR3 loop is CASSTHRGINNTEAFF. DNA for the CDR3: TGTGCCAGCAGCACTCACAGGGGGATAAACAACACTGAAGCTTTCTTT.

DNA for the CDR3: TGTGCCAGCACCAGGGGGTTTACGCAGTATTTT. Translating it yields CASTRGFTQYF. The chain joins TRBV28 to TRBJ2-3; 7 bases match TRBD1. This CDR3 contains 11 residues. V was clipped by 7 bases and J by 8 bases; unmatched bases: 3. The germline gives CDR1 MDHEN, CDR2 SYDVKM.

The rearrangement links TRBV27 to TRBJ1-4; D might be TRBD1 (5 bases). V was cut by 10 bases and J by 6 bases, with 24 bases left in between. The CDR3 sequence is 16 residues long. CDR1 MNHEY and CDR2 SMNVEV come from the germline V gene (reference sequence). As DNA, the CDR3 is TGTGCCATTCCGGTACAGGTCCGGGTCGTTTATGAAAAACTGTTTTTT. It translates to CAIPVQVRVVYEKLFF.

The chain uses TRBV7-9 and TRBJ2-7; TRBD1 aligns across 7 bases. With V trimmed by 1 base and J by 3 bases, 3 bases remained unmatched. The CDR3 spans 14 residues. Looked up from germline, CDR1 is SEHNR and CDR2 is FQNEAQ (reference sequence). CDR3 in DNA: TGTGCCAGCAGCTTAGTCGACAGGGTCTACGAGCAGTACTTC. This gives the protein CASSLVDRVYEQYF.

This chain joins TRBV21-1 and TRBJ2-5; TRBD2, the D gene given by the table, was not confirmed from the DNA. TRBV21-1 counts as a pseudogene. The CDR3 runs to 16 residues. The CDR3 sequence: CASSKLEYGSGETQYF. The CDR3 region has the DNA TGTGCCAGCAGCAAACTGGAGTATGGGTCCGGGGAGACCCAGTACTTC.

The V and J genes are TRBV4-2 and TRBJ1-4; TRBD1 aligns across 7 bases. This CDR3 has 15 amino acids. Germline lookup yields CDR1 LGHNA and CDR2 YNFKEQ. V was clipped by 0 bases and J by 7 bases; unmatched bases: 5. The CDR3 bases are TGTGCCAGCAGCCAAGATGACAGGGTGGGTGAAAAACTGTTTTTT. Its translation is CASSQDDRVGEKLFF.

The rearrangement links TRBV18 to TRBJ2-5; 7 positions agree with TRBD2. Losses at the gene ends were 6 bases for V and 5 bases for J; bases not matched to a gene: 12. The CDR3 runs 15 residues. Germline V lookup: CDR1 KGHSH, CDR2 LQKENI. Here the CDR3 reads CASSLGLAELETQYF. The CDR3 DNA reads as TGTGCCAGCTCTCTCGGGCTAGCGGAACTGGAGACCCAGTACTTC.

The V call is TRBV5-1, the J call TRBJ2-7; D is possibly TRBD2 (6 bases). Germline V CDR1 and CDR2: SGHRS, YFSETQ. V lost 1 base, J lost 2 bases, and 13 bases lay in between. The CDR3 runs 15 residues. The DNA of the CDR3 is TGCGCCAGCAGCTTGAATGCGGGGCCAACCTACGAGCAGTACTTC. Its protein is CASSLNAGPTYEQYF.

The genes are TRBV6-2 or TRBV6-3 and TRBJ2-7, with D perhaps matching TRBD1 (5 bases). The V gene's germline CDR1 is MNHEY and CDR2 SVGEGT. This CDR3 is built from 15 residues. The V and J ends lost 4 bases and 0 bases respectively, with 13 bases between them. The CDR3 coding sequence is TGTGCCAGCAGTTTAGACAGCCGATCCTCCTACGAGCAGTACTTC. This codes for CASSLDSRSSYEQYF.

The genes are TRBV14 and TRBJ1-1, with D uncertain. Germline assignment: CDR1 SGHDN and CDR2 FVKESK. This CDR3 is built from 14 residues. The germline V and J ends were trimmed by 0 bases and 7 bases, with 12 bases remaining between them. The CDR3 coding sequence is TGTGCCAGCAGCCAAGAGTCTGATAGTTTTGAAGCTTTCTTT. Protein product: CASSQESDSFEAFF.

This chain connects TRBV3-1 (or the pseudogene TRBV3-2) to TRBJ2-1; 10 bases map to TRBD2. V lost 0 bases, J lost 8 bases, and 10 bases stayed unmatched. Germline-derived CDR1 and CDR2 are LGHDT and YNNKEL (reference sequence). The CDR3 is 17 residues long. CDR3 sequence reads: CASSQDLASGSPYEQFF. The CDR3 DNA follows: TGTGCCAGCAGCCAAGATCTGGCTAGCGGGAGTCCCTATGAGCAGTTCTTC.

This clone was observed a handful of times. The genes are TRBV4-1 and TRBJ2-7; D unclear. The CDR3 totals 13 residues. The germline gives CDR1 MGHRA, CDR2 YSYEKL. V was clipped by 1 base and J by 2 bases, with 6 bases between them. The CDR3 loop is CASSQVVTYEQYF. CDR3 DNA sequence: TGCGCCAGCAGCCAAGTCGTAACCTACGAGCAGTACTTC.

This clone was observed a handful of times. The rearrangement links TRBV19 to TRBJ1-5, with 7 bases aligning to TRBD1. The CDR3 has 14 amino acids. Germline V lookup: CDR1 LNHDA, CDR2 SQIVND (reference sequence). V dropped 4 bases and J dropped 6; count of bases not matched to a gene: 6. The CDR3 DNA reads as TGTGCCAGTAGTACCCGACAGGGCGGTCAGCCCCAGCATTTT. As protein: CASSTRQGGQPQHF.

The chain links TRBV7-3 to TRBJ2-1, with 8 bases fitting TRBD2. The CDR3 is 19 amino acids. Germline loops: CDR1 SGHTA, CDR2 FQGTGA. J gave up 7 bases and V 1 base, and 18 bases lay outside the gene matches. Here the CDR3 DNA reads TGTGCCAGCAGCTTAAAAGGGCAAGCGAGCGGGGGCCCCCGGAATGAGCAGTTCTTC. Amino acids: CASSLKGQASGGPRNEQFF.

The chain uses TRBV7-2 and TRBJ2-1; 7 bases are a match to TRBD2. In germline, CDR1 is SGHTA, CDR2 FQGNSA. The length of the CDR3 is 16 residues. V was pared by 7 bases and J by 3 bases, with 12 bases of the junction left unmatched. The CDR3 sequence: CASTLSSGVSYNEQFF. The CDR3 DNA follows: TGTGCCAGCACCCTATCTAGCGGAGTAAGCTACAATGAGCAGTTCTTC.